Listed here are 6 T cell receptor beta chains from one sample, sequenced in a study of T cells in narcolepsy. Only in-frame clones appear in the TCRdb table, and some are missing; sequencing was by immunoSEQ multiplex PCR. The data contain about 33,000 clones, 85% to 90% of them seen just once; the ten biggest clones take up under 1.5%. Input material: CD45RA- memory CD4+ T cells from PBMCs. These receptors originate from a human donor with narcolepsy.

The rearrangement links TRBV4-1 to TRBJ2-5, with 9 bases identical to TRBD1. Per the germline V gene, CDR1 is MGHRA and CDR2 is YSYEKL. The CDR3 loop spans 18 amino acids. After removal of 4 bases from V and 0 bases from J, the junction contained 12 bases not matched to a gene. In DNA, the CDR3 is TGCGCCAGCAGCCCGCCGCTCTCCGGGACAGGGCACCAAGAGACCCAGTACTTC. This codes for CASSPPLSGTGHQETQYF.

Written as DNA, the CDR3 is TGTGCCAGCAGCTTAGTAGCCGCAACTAATGAAAAACTGTTTTTT. Its protein product is CASSLVAATNEKLFF. J is TRBJ1-4 and V is TRBV7-2; D gene unclear. The CDR3 is 15 residues long. V dropped 1 base and J dropped 0 bases, with 6 bases sitting between them. From germline, CDR1 is SGHTA and CDR2 FQGNSA.

The chain combines TRBV7-6 with TRBJ2-3, with 8 bases fitting TRBD2. The CDR3 totals 17 residues. After removal of 4 bases from V and 2 bases from J, the junction contained 11 bases not matched to a gene. The germline V gene encodes CDR1 SGHVS and CDR2 FNYEAQ. The CDR3 loop reads CASSSLGLAGNTDTQYF. As DNA, the CDR3 is TGTGCCAGCAGCTCCCTTGGGCTAGCGGGCAACACAGATACGCAGTATTTT.

The gene calls are TRBV27 and TRBJ1-1; no clear D. This CDR3 has 14 amino acids. CDR1 is MNHEY, CDR2 SMNVEV, per germline (reference sequence). Trimming cost V 8 bases and J 13 bases, with 26 bases left between them. The CDR3 here is CASVLLPEDGECFF. As DNA, the CDR3 is TGTGCCAGCGTACTTCTCCCGGAGGATGGTGAGTGTTTCTTT.

The CDR3 nucleotides read TGTGCCAGCAGCTTAGGAGCTGGGACAACAGGGCTAGAGCAGTACTTC. Its protein is CASSLGAGTTGLEQYF. The chain uses TRBV7-6 and TRBJ2-7, with D maybe TRBD1 (6 bases). Germline CDR1 SGHVS, CDR2 FNYEAQ. V gave up 1 base and J gave up 7 bases, with 20 bases separating them. The CDR3 sequence is 16 residues long.

The count of this clone is one. The CDR3 DNA sequence: TGTGCCAGCAGTCCCCCCGAAGATACGCAGTATTTT. Translation gives CASSPPEDTQYF. The chain has TRBV28 and TRBJ2-3, with D uncertain. Trimming pared 5 bases from V and 5 bases from J, leaving 8 bases between. Germline CDR1 and CDR2: MDHEN and SYDVKM. This CDR3 is 12 amino acids long.